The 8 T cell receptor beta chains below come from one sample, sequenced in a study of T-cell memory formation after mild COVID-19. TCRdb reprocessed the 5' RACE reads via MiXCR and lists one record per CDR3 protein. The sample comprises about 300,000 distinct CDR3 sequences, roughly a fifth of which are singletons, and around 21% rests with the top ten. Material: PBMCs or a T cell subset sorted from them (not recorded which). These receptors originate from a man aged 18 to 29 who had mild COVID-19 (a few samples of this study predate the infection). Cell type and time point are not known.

CDR3 DNA sequence: TGTGCCAGCCGGGTAGGGCCCAGTACAGATACGCAGTATTTT. It specifies CASRVGPSTDTQYF. This chain links TRBV12-3 or TRBV12-4 with TRBJ2-3; D unclear. Trimming shortened V by 8 bases and J by 3 bases, and 15 bases separated the two germline ends. The CDR3 is 14 amino acids.

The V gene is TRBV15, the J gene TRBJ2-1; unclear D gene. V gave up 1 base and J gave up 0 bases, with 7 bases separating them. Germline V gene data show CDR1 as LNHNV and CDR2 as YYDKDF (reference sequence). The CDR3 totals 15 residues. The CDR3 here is CATSRVLSSYNEQFF. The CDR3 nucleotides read TGTGCCACCAGCAGAGTATTAAGCTCCTACAATGAGCAGTTCTTC. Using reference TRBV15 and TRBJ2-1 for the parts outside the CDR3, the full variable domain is DAMVIQNPRYQVTQFGKPVTLSCSQTLNHNVMYWYQQKSSQAPKLLFHYYDKDFNNEADTPDNFQSRRPNTSFCFLDIRSPGLGDTAMYLCATSRVLSSYNEQFFGPGTRLTVL.

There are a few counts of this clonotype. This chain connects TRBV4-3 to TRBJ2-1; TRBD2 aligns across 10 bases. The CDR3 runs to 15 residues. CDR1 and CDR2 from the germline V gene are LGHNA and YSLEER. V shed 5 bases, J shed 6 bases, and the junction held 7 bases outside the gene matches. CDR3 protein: CASSTLAGSGNEQFF. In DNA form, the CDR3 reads TGCGCCAGCAGCACACTAGCGGGGTCGGGCAATGAGCAGTTCTTC.

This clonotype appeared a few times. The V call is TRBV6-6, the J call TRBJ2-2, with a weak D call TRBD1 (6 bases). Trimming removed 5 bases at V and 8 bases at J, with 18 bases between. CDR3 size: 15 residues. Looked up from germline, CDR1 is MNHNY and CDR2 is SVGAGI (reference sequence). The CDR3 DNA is TGTGCCAGCAGTAAACTACCCTCCGGGACAGGGGAGCTGTTTTTT. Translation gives CASSKLPSGTGELFF.

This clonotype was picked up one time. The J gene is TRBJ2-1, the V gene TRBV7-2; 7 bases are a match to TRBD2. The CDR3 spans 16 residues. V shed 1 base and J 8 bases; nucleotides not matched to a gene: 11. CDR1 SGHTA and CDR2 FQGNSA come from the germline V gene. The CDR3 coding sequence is TGTGCCAGCAGCTTAGTTCTCCAGCGGGGTGGGTATGAGCAGTTCTTC. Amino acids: CASSLVLQRGGYEQFF.

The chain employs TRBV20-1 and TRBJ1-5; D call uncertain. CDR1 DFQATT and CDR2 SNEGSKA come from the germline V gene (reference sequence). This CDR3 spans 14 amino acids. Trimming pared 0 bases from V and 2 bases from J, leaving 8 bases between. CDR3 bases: TGCAGTGCTAGAGACGGGCCGCGCAATCAGCCCCAGCATTTT. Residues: CSARDGPRNQPQHF.

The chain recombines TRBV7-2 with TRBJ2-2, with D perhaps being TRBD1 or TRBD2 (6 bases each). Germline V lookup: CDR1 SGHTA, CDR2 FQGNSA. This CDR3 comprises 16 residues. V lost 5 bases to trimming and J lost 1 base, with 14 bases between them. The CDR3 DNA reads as TGTGCCAGCAGCGCACGGGGGCCGGTGAACACCGGGGAGCTGTTTTTT. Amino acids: CASSARGPVNTGELFF. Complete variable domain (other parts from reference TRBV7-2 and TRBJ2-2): GAGVSQSPSNKVTEKGKDVELRCDPISGHTALYWYRQSLGQGLEFLIYFQGNSAPDKSGLPSDRFSAERTGGSVSTLTIQRTQQEDSAVYLCASSARGPVNTGELFFGEGSRLTVL.

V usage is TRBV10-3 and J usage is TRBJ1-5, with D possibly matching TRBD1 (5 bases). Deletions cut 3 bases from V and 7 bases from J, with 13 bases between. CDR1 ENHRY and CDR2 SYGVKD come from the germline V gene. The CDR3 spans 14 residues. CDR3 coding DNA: TGTGCCATCAGTGAAGGGGTTGGAGGGCAGCCCCAGCATTTT. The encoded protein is CAISEGVGGQPQHF.